The 15 T cell receptor beta chains below were found in one sample sequenced in a study of T cells in Graves' hyperthyroidism and ophthalmopathy (dated by TCRdb to about 2019). Receptor amplification or capture employed multiplex PCR. The sequencer was an Illumina HiSeq 2000. TCR beta CDR3 regions were amplified from RNA transcripts. The TCR CDR3 was subjected to a first round of RT-PCR using the HTBI primer set and the Qiagen OneStep RT-PCR kit. TCRdb ran its own pipeline on the public reads, namely fastp trimming at Q25 and MiXCR clone calling, and kept in-frame beta chains. Rows are combined by CDR3 protein, so each entry shows the most common genes and DNA. The sample profile shows 380,000 or so distinct CDR3 sequences; approximately 13% of them were found once. Just under 25% of the sample is in the top ten clones. Sequencing was carried out using blood. The receptor set was obtained from a woman aged 25 to 39 with Graves' hyperthyroidism.

This clonotype was counted ten times or more. The chain is built from TRBV29-1 and TRBJ2-2; D may be TRBD1 (7 bases). CDR3 length: 14 amino acids. Germline values: CDR1 SQVTM, CDR2 ANQGSEA. The V and J ends lost 7 bases and 1 base respectively, with 13 bases between them. The CDR3 loop is CSAKQGGNTGELFF. CDR3 sequence (DNA): TGCAGCGCCAAGCAGGGGGGGAACACCGGGGAGCTGTTTTTT.

The J gene is TRBJ2-7, the V gene TRBV3-1; possibly TRBD2 for D (6 bases). Trimming cost V 4 bases and J 5 bases, with 15 bases left between them. Germline CDR1 is LGHDT and CDR2 is YNNKEL (reference sequence). The CDR3 loop spans 14 amino acids. The CDR3: CASSLAGPVDEQYF. CDR3 DNA sequence: TGTGCCAGCAGCCTGGCGGGGCCGGTCGACGAGCAGTACTTC.

This clonotype was seen many times. The chain combines TRBV6-1 with TRBJ2-5; D not certain. V was trimmed by 11 bases and J by 1 base, leaving 11 bases between them. Germline V gene sequence: CDR1 MNHNS, CDR2 SASEGT. CDR3 size: 12 residues. For the CDR3, the DNA is TGTGCCGCTATCGCCAGCCAAGAGACCCAGTACTTC. This encodes CAAIASQETQYF.

The chain employs TRBV20-1 and TRBJ2-5; 9 positions match TRBD2. Losses at the gene ends were 3 bases for V and 5 bases for J; bases not matched to a gene: 4. The CDR3 extends over 13 amino acids. Germline CDR1 reads DFQATT; CDR2 reads SNEGSKA (reference sequence). The CDR3 region has the DNA TGCAGTGCTAGCCTAGCGGGAAGGGAGACCCAGTACTTC. Protein product: CSASLAGRETQYF.

V usage is TRBV5-4 and J usage is TRBJ2-2; D may be TRBD2 (6 bases). The CDR3 totals 15 residues. Trimming pared 9 bases from V and 1 base from J, leaving 16 bases between. The V gene's germline CDR1 is SGHNT and CDR2 YYREEE (reference sequence). The CDR3 is CAISLRTKNTGELFF. CDR3 in DNA: TGTGCCATCTCTTTAAGGACTAAGAACACCGGGGAGCTGTTTTTT.

This clonotype appeared many times. V and J are TRBV6-6 and TRBJ2-5; D call uncertain. The CDR3 runs to 15 residues. The V gene lost 2 bases and the J gene lost 4 bases, with 14 bases spanning the gap. CDR1 MNHNY and CDR2 SVGAGI come from the germline V gene (reference sequence). The CDR3 DNA is TGTGCCAGCAGTTACGGCGACATCCTGGGAGAGACCCAGTACTTC. Its translation: CASSYGDILGETQYF.

The sample holds many counts of this clonotype. The CDR3: CASSLWGSDTQYF. CDR3 DNA sequence: TGTGCCAGCAGCTTGTGGGGGTCAGATACGCAGTATTTT. The V gene is TRBV5-6, the J gene TRBJ2-3; D assignment may be TRBD1 or TRBD2 (5 bases each). Deletions cut 1 base from V and 4 bases from J, with 7 bases between. The CDR3 totals 13 residues. The germline CDR1 and CDR2 sequences are SGHDT and YYEEEE.

The V and J genes are TRBV10-1 and TRBJ2-2; 8 bases are shared with TRBD2. The CDR3 runs 15 residues. Trimming at V came to 5 bases and at J to 4 bases, leaving 6 bases not matched to a gene. Germline assignment: CDR1 WNHNN and CDR2 SYGVQD (reference sequence). The CDR3 nucleotides are TGCGCCAGCAGTTCAAGCGGGAGCGTCACCGGGGAGCTGTTTTTT. This translates into CASSSSGSVTGELFF.

This clonotype was recorded many times. V is TRBV19 and J is TRBJ2-1, with TRBD2 matching 8 bases. The CDR3 is 15 residues long. V lost 9 bases, J lost 4 bases, and 11 bases stayed unmatched. Germline lookup yields CDR1 LNHDA and CDR2 SQIVND (reference sequence). The CDR3 nucleotides are TGTGCCAGCAAGCAAGCGGGAGCGGGGTACAATGAGCAGTTCTTC. This translates into CASKQAGAGYNEQFF.

This clonotype was seen many times. The rearrangement uses TRBV10-3 and TRBJ2-7, with 13 bases identical to TRBD2. Germline CDR1 and CDR2: ENHRY and SYGVKD. The CDR3 consists of 13 residues. Trimming removed 11 bases from V and 5 bases from J; junction bases left unmatched: 6. This chain's CDR3 is CAAQLAGGNEQYF. CDR3 DNA: TGTGCCGCTCAACTAGCGGGAGGGAACGAGCAGTACTTC.

This clonotype came up a few times. The rearrangement uses TRBV25-1 and TRBJ1-1; 7 bases fit TRBD1. The V gene end was trimmed by 4 bases and the J gene end by 8 bases; junction bases not matched to a gene: 19. CDR3 length: 17 residues. Germline V gives CDR1 MGHDK, CDR2 SYGVNS. Here the CDR3 DNA reads TGTGCCAGCAGTGGACAGGGATCTTTTCTTTCGGCCGAAGAAGCTTTCTTT. Translated: CASSGQGSFLSAEEAFF.

Many counts were recorded for this clonotype. This sequence joins TRBV12-5 and TRBJ1-1, with unresolved D. The V and J ends lost 9 bases and 1 base respectively, with 9 bases between them. CDR1 is LGHNT, CDR2 FRNRAP, per germline. The CDR3 length is 12 residues. CDR3 nucleotide sequence: TGTGCTAGCCAAGAGGGGAACACTGAAGCTTTCTTT. It is translated as CASQEGNTEAFF. Complete variable domain (other parts from reference TRBV12-5 and TRBJ1-1): DARVTQTPRHKVTEMGQEVTMRCQPILGHNTVFWYRQTMMQGLELLAYFRNRAPLDDSGMPKDRFSAEMPDATLATLKIQPSEPRDSAVYFCASQEGNTEAFFGQGTRLTVV.

This clonotype was observed many times. The rearrangement joins TRBV28 to TRBJ1-4, with 7 bases that match TRBD1. CDR3 size: 16 residues. Germline V gives CDR1 MDHEN, CDR2 SYDVKM. Trimming took 7 bases from V and 8 from J; bases not matched to a gene: 16. The CDR3 DNA reads TGTGCCAGCATTGGCCCAGGGGGGGACTCTCAGGAAAAACTGTTTTTT. Protein: CASIGPGGDSQEKLFF.

In this sample, this clonotype turned up many times. J is TRBJ1-1 and V is TRBV9, with TRBD1 as a possible D gene (5 bases). CDR1 is SGDLS and CDR2 is YYNGEE in the germline V gene. This CDR3 contains 13 residues. V was trimmed by 3 bases and J by 1 base, leaving 7 bases between them. This CDR3 is CASSATGNTEAFF. CDR3 bases: TGTGCCAGCAGCGCTACAGGGAACACTGAAGCTTTCTTT.

This chain connects TRBV30 to TRBJ1-6; the D is unclear. CDR1 is GTSNPN, CDR2 SVGIG, per germline (reference sequence). CDR3 length: 18 amino acids. Between the trimmed V and J ends, which lost 5 bases and 0 bases, there was a span of 20 bases. CDR3 nucleotide sequence: TGTGCCTGGGAAAAAAGGACGGGGTCGGGCTCCTATAATTCACCCCTCCACTTT. Residues: CAWEKRTGSGSYNSPLHF.